The rows below give T cell receptor beta chains drawn from one sample of a study of blood T cell repertoires in COVID-19. TCRdb's copy holds only in-frame clones and misses some; the assay was immunoSEQ multiplex PCR. The data show hundreds of thousands of clones, around 85% seen once. The sample was PBMCs or T cells enriched from blood (not recorded which). These receptors all come from a woman aged 45-65 years in a cohort exposed to, infected with or recovered from COVID-19 (not recorded which). Each CDR3 is given with its conserved first and last residue. The order of the fields is clone size, J gene, V gene, D gene, CDR3 DNA, CDR3 protein. The D gene is left open where the match is weak. Not every row has a clone size; where given, it reads once, few, many or a size class.

clone size: NA; J gene: TRBJ1-1; V gene: TRBV30; D gene: NA; CDR3 DNA: TGTGCCTGGAGTGTATCGGTGAACACTGAAGCTTTCTTT; CDR3 protein: CAWSVSVNTEAFF
clone size: NA; J gene: TRBJ1-3; V gene: TRBV7-6; D gene: NA; CDR3 DNA: TGTGCCAGCAGCTTGGGTACCAGGGTCTATTCTGGAAACACCATATATTTT; CDR3 protein: CASSLGTRVYSGNTIYF
clone size: NA; J gene: TRBJ2-7; V gene: TRBV11-2; D gene: TRBD1; CDR3 DNA: TGTGCCAGCAGCCTACAAGGACAGGCCTTAAAATTC; CDR3 protein: CASSLQGQALKF
clone size: NA; J gene: TRBJ2-7; V gene: TRBV15; D gene: TRBD1; CDR3 DNA: TGTGCCACCAGCGCCCGGGACAGGGACACCTACGAGCAGTACTTC; CDR3 protein: CATSARDRDTYEQYF
clone size: once; J gene: TRBJ1-1; V gene: TRBV5-8; D gene: NA; CDR3 DNA: TGTGCCAGCAGCTTGAATCGGCGGACTGAAGCTTTCTTT; CDR3 protein: CASSLNRRTEAFF
clone size: NA; J gene: TRBJ2-1; V gene: TRBV4-2; D gene: NA; CDR3 DNA: TGTGCCAGCAGCCAAGATCCAGCGGGTGGTTACAATGAGCAGTTCTTC; CDR3 protein: CASSQDPAGGYNEQFF
clone size: few; J gene: TRBJ1-2; V gene: TRBV7-8; D gene: NA; CDR3 DNA: TGTGCCAGCAGCTCCCAGACAGCGAACTATGGCTACACCTTC; CDR3 protein: CASSSQTANYGYTF
clone size: NA; J gene: TRBJ2-5; V gene: TRBV9; D gene: TRBD2; CDR3 DNA: TGTGCCAGCAGCGTAGCGGGGGGGCAAGAGACCCAGTACTTC; CDR3 protein: CASSVAGGQETQYF
clone size: NA; J gene: TRBJ1-5; V gene: TRBV6-5; D gene: NA; CDR3 DNA: TGTGCCAGCAGCTCCAGGGGTCAGGGCAATCAGCCCCAGCATTTT; CDR3 protein: CASSSRGQGNQPQHF
clone size: NA; J gene: TRBJ2-7; V gene: TRBV3-1/TRBV3-2; D gene: NA; CDR3 DNA: TGTGCCAGCAGCCAAGATTCGGTGACACCCCAATGGGAGCAGTACTTC; CDR3 protein: CASSQDSVTPQWEQYF
clone size: NA; J gene: TRBJ1-4; V gene: TRBV5-6; D gene: TRBD1; CDR3 DNA: TGTGCCAGCAGCTTGGGCGGCCAAGGGACAGGGTATGAAAAACTGTTTTTT; CDR3 protein: CASSLGGQGTGYEKLFF
clone size: NA; J gene: TRBJ1-3; V gene: TRBV25-1; D gene: NA; CDR3 DNA: TGTGCCAGCAGACCAGGATTCGGCTCTGGAAACACCATATATTTT; CDR3 protein: CASRPGFGSGNTIYF
clone size: NA; J gene: TRBJ2-2; V gene: TRBV4-3; D gene: TRBD2; CDR3 DNA: TGCGCCAGCAGTCAGGGACTAGAGAACACCGGGGAGCTGTTTTTT; CDR3 protein: CASSQGLENTGELFF
clone size: NA; J gene: TRBJ2-7; V gene: TRBV6-5; D gene: NA; CDR3 DNA: TGTGCCAGCAGTTACTCGTGGCAGGGGTCCTACGAGCAGTACTTC; CDR3 protein: CASSYSWQGSYEQYF
clone size: NA; J gene: TRBJ1-1; V gene: TRBV5-4; D gene: NA; CDR3 DNA: TGTGCCAGCAGCCCCGTCGGGGGGGAGGTAGTCACTGAAGCTTTCTTT; CDR3 protein: CASSPVGGEVVTEAFF
clone size: NA; J gene: TRBJ2-3; V gene: TRBV28; D gene: NA; CDR3 DNA: TGTGCCAGCAGTTTCTTCGGTACTAGCACAGATACGCAGTATTTT; CDR3 protein: CASSFFGTSTDTQYF
clone size: NA; J gene: TRBJ2-7; V gene: TRBV20-1; D gene: NA; CDR3 DNA: TGCAGTGGACTAGTCTCCTACGAGCAGTACTTC; CDR3 protein: CSGLVSYEQYF
clone size: NA; J gene: TRBJ1-6; V gene: TRBV28; D gene: TRBD1; CDR3 DNA: TGTGCCAGCAGTTCGGGACAGTCTCTCTCCTATAATTCACCCCTCCACTTT; CDR3 protein: CASSSGQSLSYNSPLHF
clone size: NA; J gene: TRBJ2-3; V gene: TRBV3-1/TRBV3-2; D gene: TRBD2; CDR3 DNA: TGTGCCAGCAGTCAAACTAGCGGGGGGGCAAATACGCAGTATTTT; CDR3 protein: CASSQTSGGANTQYF
clone size: NA; J gene: TRBJ1-1; V gene: TRBV12-5; D gene: NA; CDR3 DNA: TGTGCTAGTGGTTCCTGGAGCACTGAAGCTTTCTTT; CDR3 protein: CASGSWSTEAFF
clone size: NA; J gene: TRBJ2-7; V gene: TRBV19; D gene: TRBD1; CDR3 DNA: TGTGCCAGTAGCATGACAGGGGGCGACGAGCAGTACTTC; CDR3 protein: CASSMTGGDEQYF